One TCR beta chain is described in this entry. This specimen belongs to a study of blood T cell repertoires in COVID-19. At the level of the study: Material from acute and convalescent COVID-19 was sourced from the United States, Italy and Spain. Sources were T cells, B-cell-depleted T cells, or PBMCs; the material itself was cDNA or gDNA.

Per the original methods: Amplifying reference gene primers gave estimates of nucleated cell counts. The table came from immunoSEQ multiplex PCR; TCRdb's copy has only in-frame clones and leaves some out. The DNA was the basis for D and trimming; V, J and clone size are from that table. The table has 80,000 to 100,000 clones, roughly 80% seen once. The CDR3 has 17 residues. Germline CDR1 is SGDLS and CDR2 is YYNGEE. The V segment lost 3 bases and the J segment 0 bases; nucleotides outside the gene matches: 6. This TCR was sampled from a man aged 55-75 years with acute or convalescent COVID-19. This chain links TRBV9 with TRBJ2-6, with 7 positions matching TRBD1. Sequenced input: peripheral blood. CDR3 DNA sequence: TGTGCCAGCAGCGAGTGGACAGGCAGCTCTGGGGCCAACGTCCTGACTTTC. Residues: CASSEWTGSSGANVLTF.